This T cell receptor (beta chain) originates from a study of Ad26.COV2.S vaccination and SARS-CoV-2 variants. Study-wide results and limits: Among vaccine recipients, spike-specific TCR breadth exceeded that of placebo recipients. Researchers reported similar non-spike TCR breadth in vaccine and placebo recipients. Analyses of TCR breadth and depth may have underestimated total T cell responses.

TCRdb's table, derived via immunoSEQ multiplex PCR, lists solely in-frame clones and lacks some. Here the sample spans about 350,000 clones, 90% to 95% being singletons. Of note for this clone: Its antigen remains unidentified.

This CDR3 contains 16 residues. With 3 bases clipped from V and 3 bases from J, the junction kept 6 bases outside the gene matches. Germline CDR1 and CDR2: MNHEY and SMNVEV (reference sequence). Sequencing used peripheral blood, obtained after recovery from COVID-19. This chain joins TRBV27 and TRBJ2-2; 8 bases align to TRBD1. The clonotype comes from a human donor who had recovered from COVID-19. This CDR3 is CASSFPGGAYTGELFF. In DNA form, the CDR3 reads TGTGCCAGCAGTTTCCCAGGGGGCGCTTACACCGGGGAGCTGTTTTTT.